Below, 20 T cell receptor beta chains from the same sample are listed, as sequenced in a study of CD39 and CD103 CD8 tumor-infiltrating T cells. Here immunoSEQ multiplex PCR was the method, and the copy in TCRdb shows in-frame clones only, minus some. This sample has some 16,000 clones; about 89% occur once, and the top ten carry more than 3.5%. Sequencing was carried out using CD8+ T cells sorted from blood. Subset noted: total memory CD8 T cells (CD45RA-CCR7+/-) from blood or uninvolved lymph node. All receptors derive from a human donor with head and neck squamous cell carcinoma.

This clone was counted once. The gene calls are TRBV5-4 and TRBJ1-3; D might be TRBD1 (6 bases). The CDR3 sequence is 14 residues long. Looked up from germline, CDR1 is SGHNT and CDR2 is YYREEE (reference sequence). V shed 4 bases and J shed 6 bases, with 14 bases lying between them. CDR3: CASSHLGQSNTIYF. CDR3 coding DNA: TGTGCCAGCAGCCACCTCGGACAGTCAAACACCATATATTTT. Full variable domain (outside the CDR3, taken from reference TRBV5-4 and TRBJ1-3): ETGVTQSPTHLIKTRGQQVTLRCSSQSGHNTVSWYQQALGQGPQFIFQYYREEENGRGNFPPRFSGLQFPNYSSELNVNALELDDSALYLCASSHLGQSNTIYFGEGSWLTVV.

The chain employs TRBV27 and TRBJ2-1; 12 bases are shared with TRBD2. V shed 4 bases and J 7 bases; nucleotides not matched to a gene: 11. This CDR3 region has 17 residues. CDR1 is MNHEY, CDR2 SMNVEV, per germline (reference sequence). The CDR3 spells CASSSPKLAGGYNEQFF. CDR3 coding DNA: TGTGCCAGCAGTTCCCCTAAGCTAGCGGGGGGGTATAATGAGCAGTTCTTC.

The chain recombines TRBV5-1 with TRBJ2-7, with 9 bases lining up with TRBD1. With 0 bases clipped from V and 2 bases from J, the junction kept 3 bases outside the gene matches. The germline CDR1 and CDR2 sequences are SGHRS and YFSETQ. This CDR3 is built from 15 residues. The CDR3 is CASSLGDRATYEQYF. The CDR3 DNA sequence: TGCGCCAGCAGCTTGGGGGACAGGGCCACCTACGAGCAGTACTTC.

The chain joins TRBV14 to TRBJ2-7, with D possibly matching TRBD2 (6 bases). Germline V gene sequence: CDR1 SGHDN, CDR2 FVKESK. The CDR3 has 13 amino acids. V lost 6 bases to trimming and J lost 3 bases, with 12 bases between them. CDR3 residues: CASSPQDYYEQYF. The CDR3 coding sequence is TGTGCCAGCAGTCCCCAGGACTACTACGAGCAGTACTTC. Full variable domain (rest looked up from reference TRBV14 and TRBJ2-7): EAGVTQFPSHSVIEKGQTVTLRCDPISGHDNLYWYRRVMGKEIKFLLHFVKESKQDESGMPNNRFLAERTGGTYSTLKVQPAELEDSGVYFCASSPQDYYEQYFGPGTRLTVT.

The chain employs TRBV6-6 and TRBJ1-5, with 7 bases fitting TRBD1. CDR3 length: 14 amino acids. Germline V CDR1 and CDR2: MNHNY, SVGAGI (reference sequence). After removal of 8 bases from V and 6 bases from J, the junction contained 10 bases not matched to a gene. The CDR3 coding sequence is TGTGCCAGCGCAGACACAGGGGAGGTTCAGCCCCAGCATTTT. It specifies CASADTGEVQPQHF.

The V and J genes are TRBV5-1 and TRBJ2-2; 7 bases fit TRBD1. The germline CDR1 and CDR2 sequences are SGHRS and YFSETQ. Trimming cost V 0 bases and J 7 bases; bases outside gene matches: 9. The CDR3 spans 16 residues. The chain's CDR3 is CASSLVPGGLSGELFF. In DNA form, the CDR3 reads TGCGCCAGCAGCTTGGTACCAGGGGGTCTTAGCGGGGAGCTGTTTTTT.

The V call is TRBV7-8, the J call TRBJ2-3, with 7 positions matching TRBD2. V was pared by 5 bases and J by 6 bases, with 2 bases of the junction left unmatched. CDR1 is SGHVS, CDR2 FQNEAQ, per germline. CDR3 length: 12 residues. CDR3 protein: CASSHGGDTQYF. In nucleotides, the CDR3 is TGTGCCAGCAGCCACGGGGGGGATACGCAGTATTTT.

V is TRBV6-1 and J is TRBJ1-3, with 10 bases lining up with TRBD1. After removal of 4 bases from V and 8 bases from J, the junction contained 11 bases not matched to a gene. The germline V gene encodes CDR1 MNHNS and CDR2 SASEGT. The CDR3 is 16 residues long. The CDR3 here is CASSATGTGAVDTIYF. The CDR3 nucleotides read TGTGCCAGCAGTGCCACCGGGACAGGGGCGGTAGACACCATATATTTT.

J is TRBJ2-2 and V is TRBV27; TRBD2 is a possible D gene (5 bases). Germline CDR1 reads MNHEY; CDR2 reads SMNVEV (reference sequence). Trimming stripped 5 bases from V and 5 bases from J, with 12 bases between. CDR3 length equals 14 residues. DNA for the CDR3: TGTGCCAGCAGTCGGACTGTTGGAACCGGGGAGCTGTTTTTT. This encodes CASSRTVGTGELFF.

J is TRBJ2-1 and V is TRBV19; 10 bases are a match to TRBD2. The junction had 7 bases not matched to a gene; V was cut back by 4 bases and J by 7 bases. Per germline, CDR1 LNHDA and CDR2 SQIVND (reference sequence). This CDR3 comprises 15 residues. As DNA, the CDR3 is TGTGCCAGTAGTACCCTAGCGGGGGAGTGGAATGAGCAGTTCTTC. Protein sequence: CASSTLAGEWNEQFF.

This chain links TRBV7-2 with TRBJ2-1; 7 bases fit TRBD2. CDR3 length: 13 residues. CDR1 and CDR2 (germline): SGHTA, FQGNSA. J was trimmed by 5 bases and V by 2 bases; bases with no gene match: 0. The CDR3 nucleotides are TGTGCCAGCAGCTTACTAGCGGACAATGAGCAGTTCTTC. Protein product: CASSLLADNEQFF.

This clone was seen just once. The chain uses TRBV4-1 and TRBJ1-2; D not resolved. The CDR3 sequence is 17 residues long. Germline V gene sequence: CDR1 MGHRA, CDR2 YSYEKL. V was clipped by 0 bases and J by 4 bases, with 18 bases between them. Written as DNA, the CDR3 is TGCGCCAGCAGCCAAGATCAAAGTGGGAAGAGGTCCTATGGCTACACCTTC. Its translation: CASSQDQSGKRSYGYTF.

V gene TRBV5-1 combines with J gene TRBJ2-7; 12 nucleotides match TRBD1. CDR1 is SGHRS and CDR2 is YFSETQ in the germline V gene. Losses at the gene ends were 3 bases for V and 3 bases for J; bases not matched to a gene: 4. The CDR3 length is 15 residues. The CDR3 region has the DNA TGCGCCAGCAGCTGGGGGACAGGGGGCGTCTACGAGCAGTACTTC. Translated, it gives CASSWGTGGVYEQYF.

The chain couples TRBV7-9 to TRBJ1-4; D is unclear. The CDR3 consists of 14 residues. The V and J ends lost 1 base and 6 bases respectively, with 9 bases between them. Germline V lookup: CDR1 SEHNR, CDR2 FQNEAQ (reference sequence). The CDR3 region is CASSLGASHEKLFF. The CDR3 DNA follows: TGTGCCAGCAGCTTAGGGGCCTCGCATGAAAAACTGTTTTTT.

The rearrangement uses TRBV27 and TRBJ1-2; 8 bases are a match to TRBD1. Germline assignment: CDR1 MNHEY and CDR2 SMNVEV (reference sequence). J was trimmed by 3 bases and V by 6 bases; bases with no gene match: 9. This CDR3 has 15 amino acids. CDR3 region: CASRSFGQGDYGYTF. The CDR3 DNA follows: TGTGCCAGCAGAAGTTTCGGACAGGGTGACTATGGCTACACCTTC.

About this clone itself: At one boundary the junction diverges from the germline segment, which might be a read error. The V gene is TRBV7-8, the J gene TRBJ2-1; 10 bases are shared with TRBD2. The CDR3 runs 16 residues. Germline V gives CDR1 SGHVS, CDR2 FQNEAQ. The CDR3, as DNA: TGTGCCAGCAGCTTAGTGTCGGCTAGCGGGGGCCATCTGGAGATCTTC. Its translation is CASSLVSASGGHLEIF. The full variable domain, its missing parts supplied by reference TRBV7-8 and TRBJ2-1, is GAGVSQSPRYKVAKRGQDVALRCDPISGHVSLFWYQQALGQGPEFLTYFQNEAQLDKSGLPSDRFFAERPEGSVSTLKIQRTQQEDSAVYLCASSLVSASGGHLEIFGPGTRLTVL.

The chain joins TRBV28 to TRBJ1-2, with 8 bases aligning to TRBD1. In germline, CDR1 is MDHEN, CDR2 SYDVKM. Unmatched junction bases numbered 12, after V lost 6 bases and J lost 3 bases. The CDR3 has 16 residues. CDR3 nucleotide sequence: TGTGCCAGCAGCCCGGACAGGGCCGGCCTCTACTATGGCTACACCTTC. This translates into CASSPDRAGLYYGYTF.

The chain is built from TRBV30 and TRBJ2-3, with 8 bases that match TRBD2. J was trimmed by 7 bases and V by 4 bases; bases with no gene match: 4. CDR3 length equals 12 residues. The germline CDR1 and CDR2 sequences are GTSNPN and SVGIG (reference sequence). This CDR3 is CAWITSGNTQYF. CDR3 DNA sequence: TGTGCCTGGATCACTAGCGGAAATACGCAGTATTTT. The full variable domain, completed using reference TRBV30 and TRBJ2-3, is SQTIHQWPATLVQPVGSPLSLECTVEGTSNPNLYWYRQAAGRGLQLLFYSVGIGQISSEVPQNLSASRPQDRQFILSSKKLLLSDSGFYLCAWITSGNTQYFGPGTRLTVL.

This clone is medium-sized (0.01 to 0.1%) in the sample. Other DNA variants within this sample encode the same CDR3. V is TRBV6-1 and J is TRBJ1-5, with D perhaps matching TRBD1 (5 bases). This CDR3 comprises 15 residues. CDR1 is MNHNS and CDR2 is SASEGT in the germline V gene. V was trimmed by 2 bases and J by 1 base, leaving 9 bases between them. The CDR3 nucleotides read TGTGCCAGCAGTGAATATGGGGGAAGCAATCAGCCCCAGCATTTT. Its translation is CASSEYGGSNQPQHF.

The chain is built from TRBV28 and TRBJ1-2, with D unclear. The V and J ends lost 2 bases and 5 bases respectively, with 12 bases between them. Germline V CDR1 and CDR2: MDHEN, SYDVKM. The CDR3 sequence is 14 residues long. The CDR3, as DNA: TGTGCCAGCAGTTTAGAGGGCTCTTCATATGGCTACACCTTC. Its translation is CASSLEGSSYGYTF.